The rows below give T cell receptor beta chains drawn from one sample of a study of T cells in Graves' hyperthyroidism and ophthalmopathy. TCRdb ran MiXCR on the multiplex PCR reads and lists one entry per CDR3 protein. The sample holds around 420,000 distinct CDR3 sequences, more than 15% seen once. The sequenced sample consisted of blood. The receptor source for this set is a woman between 18 and 30 years old with Graves' hyperthyroidism. Each CDR3 is given with its conserved first and last residue. A D gene is named only where the DNA matches it firmly. Clone size, where shown, is once, few, many, or a class for clones that have expanded.

j_call,clone_size,v_call,d_call,cdr3_aa,cdr3_nt
TRBJ1-4,few,TRBV6-1,NA,CASEGWEKLFF,TGTGCCAGCGAGGGGTGGGAAAAACTGTTTTTT
TRBJ1-1,few,TRBV6-2/TRBV6-3,NA,CASRVDGRRNTEAFF,TGTGCCAGCAGGGTGGACGGACGAAGGAACACTGAAGCTTTCTTT
TRBJ2-3,NA,TRBV5-1,TRBD2,CASSIEPSGSWDTQYF,TGCGCCAGCAGCATTGAACCTAGCGGGAGCTGGGATACGCAGTATTTT
TRBJ2-2,NA,TRBV19,NA,CASSAEGNTGELFF,TGTGCCAGTAGTGCGGAAGGGAACACCGGGGAGCTGTTTTTT
TRBJ2-2,many,TRBV5-1,NA,CASSLGAYTGELFF,TGCGCCAGCAGCTTGGGTGCCTACACCGGGGAGCTGTTTTTT
TRBJ2-6,few,TRBV19,NA,CASTNPRAGPTGANVLTF,TGTGCCAGTACCAATCCCCGGGCAGGTCCTACTGGGGCCAACGTCCTGACTTTC
TRBJ2-6,NA,TRBV6-1,NA,CASSRESRGSGANVLTF,TGTGCCAGCAGTCGGGAGTCCCGGGGGTCCGGGGCCAACGTCCTGACTTTC
TRBJ2-3,many,TRBV12-3/TRBV12-4,NA,CASSKNTDTQYF,TGTGCCAGCAGTAAGAACACAGATACGCAGTATTTT
TRBJ2-2,many,TRBV6-2/TRBV6-3,NA,CASTEQNFGELFF,TGTGCCAGCACCGAACAGAACTTCGGGGAGCTGTTTTTT
TRBJ1-4,many,TRBV6-1,TRBD1,CASSSGTGLEKLFF,TGTGCCAGCAGTTCCGGGACAGGGCTCGAAAAACTGTTTTTT
TRBJ1-4,many,TRBV20-1,NA,CSARVEAIGEKLFF,TGCAGTGCTAGAGTGGAGGCGATTGGGGAAAAACTGTTTTTT
TRBJ2-6,many,TRBV6-1,NA,CASWAPRSGANVLTF,TGTGCCAGCTGGGCGCCGCGCTCTGGGGCCAACGTCCTGACTTTC
TRBJ2-7,many,TRBV3-1,NA,CASSQAEYEQYF,TGTGCCAGCAGCCAAGCGGAATACGAGCAGTACTTC
TRBJ2-7,few,TRBV3-1,NA,CASSQLPGHDEQYF,TGTGCCAGCAGCCAACTCCCAGGACACGACGAGCAGTACTTC
TRBJ2-7,many,TRBV5-1,NA,CASSLGVSGAYGEQYF,TGCGCCAGCAGCTTGGGGGTTTCGGGGGCGTACGGCGAGCAGTACTTC
TRBJ1-6,many,TRBV20-1,NA,CSARDSQISPLHF,TGCAGTGCTAGAGATTCCCAAATTTCACCCCTCCACTTT
TRBJ2-1,NA,TRBV4-2,TRBD2,CASSQGLAGGPHNEQFF,TGTGCCAGCAGCCAAGGTCTAGCGGGGGGGCCCCACAATGAGCAGTTCTTC
TRBJ2-1,many,TRBV15,TRBD2,CATSRAPRSGTYNEQFF,TGTGCCACCAGCAGGGCCCCCCGTAGCGGGACTTACAATGAGCAGTTCTTC
TRBJ2-1,NA,TRBV6-5,TRBD2,CASSYGGGGNEQFF,TGTGCCAGCAGTTACGGGGGGGGGGGCAATGAGCAGTTCTTC
TRBJ1-2,NA,TRBV4-1,TRBD1,CASSHPGTGKEGYTF,TGCGCCAGCAGCCACCCCGGGACAGGGAAAGAAGGCTACACCTTC
TRBJ2-7,NA,TRBV6-6,NA,CASSYSTGRLSYEQYF,TGTGCCAGCAGTTACTCAACAGGGAGACTAAGCTACGAGCAGTACTTC
TRBJ2-2,many,TRBV18,TRBD2,CASSPLETSAGELFF,TGTGCCAGCTCACCATTGGAAACTAGCGCCGGGGAGCTGTTTTTT
TRBJ1-2,many,TRBV12-3/TRBV12-4,NA,CASTLSQGRHYGYTF,TGTGCCAGCACCCTGTCCCAGGGACGGCACTATGGCTACACCTTC
TRBJ1-2,many,TRBV12-3/TRBV12-4,TRBD1,CASSPGGTGHYGYTF,TGTGCCAGCAGTCCGGGGGGGACAGGGCACTATGGCTACACCTTC
TRBJ2-1,NA,TRBV19,NA,CASSIGRGLYNEQFF,TGTGCCAGTAGTATAGGCAGGGGCCTCTACAATGAGCAGTTCTTC
TRBJ2-3,NA,TRBV19,NA,CASSTTGVPDTQYF,TGTGCCAGTAGTACTACAGGCGTTCCAGATACGCAGTATTTT
TRBJ2-5,many,TRBV7-2,NA,CASSLGPALETQYF,TGTGCCAGCAGCTTAGGTCCAGCGTTAGAGACCCAGTACTTC
TRBJ2-1,many,TRBV12-3/TRBV12-4,TRBD1,CASRLTTGGGEQFF,TGTGCCAGCAGACTTACGACAGGGGGCGGTGAGCAGTTCTTC
TRBJ2-7,NA,TRBV7-9,NA,CASCRSSSHEQYF,TGTGCCAGCTGTCGGTCTAGCTCCCACGAGCAGTACTTC
TRBJ1-1,many,TRBV13,NA,CASSALIVNTEAFF,TGTGCCAGCAGCGCCTTAATCGTGAACACTGAAGCTTTCTTT
TRBJ2-1,few,TRBV14,TRBD2,CASSQGTSDFDEQFF,TGTGCCAGCAGCCAAGGGACTAGCGATTTTGATGAGCAGTTCTTC
TRBJ2-6,NA,TRBV7-9,NA,CASSHSDASGANVLTF,TGTGCCAGCAGCCACTCGGATGCTTCTGGGGCCAACGTCCTGACTTTC
TRBJ1-1,many,TRBV11-2,NA,CASSLEPGSTEAFF,TGTGCCAGCAGCTTAGAGCCGGGGAGCACTGAAGCTTTCTTT
TRBJ2-1,few,TRBV27,TRBD1,CASSFWGQSYNEQFF,TGTGCCAGCAGTTTTTGGGGACAGTCCTACAATGAGCAGTTCTTC
TRBJ2-2,NA,TRBV24-1,NA,CATSTASPGELFF,TGTGCCACCAGTACAGCCTCCCCCGGGGAGCTGTTTTTT
TRBJ1-2,NA,TRBV24-1,NA,CAVAPRQTRGYTF,TGTGCCGTCGCCCCACGGCAGACTAGGGGCTACACCTTC
TRBJ2-5,NA,TRBV6-1,NA,CASSRGTFYEETQYF,TGTGCCAGCAGTCGCGGGACCTTTTACGAAGAGACCCAGTACTTC
TRBJ2-7,many,TRBV20-1,NA,CSARGPQGYEQYF,TGCAGTGCTAGAGGGCCACAGGGCTACGAGCAGTACTTC
TRBJ2-1,few,TRBV10-3,TRBD1,CAISDPGTVYNEQFF,TGTGCCATCAGTGACCCCGGGACAGTCTACAATGAGCAGTTCTTC
TRBJ2-2,many,TRBV28,NA,CASIPGGGWTGELFF,TGTGCCAGCATCCCGGGGGGCGGGTGGACCGGGGAGCTGTTTTTT
TRBJ2-1,few,TRBV7-2,NA,CASSPRGLNEQFF,TGTGCCAGCAGCCCCCGGGGGTTAAATGAGCAGTTCTTC
TRBJ1-6,NA,TRBV7-3,NA,CASSADPGGNSPLHF,TGTGCCAGCAGCGCGGACCCCGGGGGTAATTCACCCCTCCACTTT
TRBJ2-3,many,TRBV11-2,NA,CASSLIIGDGTDTQYF,TGTGCCAGCAGCCTTATAATCGGGGATGGCACAGATACGCAGTATTTT
TRBJ1-2,many,TRBV20-1,NA,CSAPRRLYGYTF,TGCAGTGCCCCCCGGCGGCTCTATGGCTACACCTTC
TRBJ2-5,few,TRBV29-1,NA,CSARGLPHNQETQYF,TGCAGCGCTAGGGGACTTCCCCATAACCAAGAGACCCAGTACTTC
TRBJ1-2,many,TRBV12-3/TRBV12-4,NA,CASTRAPVGYGYTF,TGTGCCAGCACCCGGGCCCCGGTTGGCTATGGCTACACCTTC